This entry lists 30 T cell receptor beta chains sequenced from one sample in a study of CD8+ T cells in alopecia areata. The authors extracted RNA and reverse transcribed it into cDNA as the sequencing template. Repertoires were generated with immunoSEQ multiplex PCR, while TCRdb's copy carries only in-frame clones and drops some. Among under 250,000 clones, more than 60% were seen once, and the ten largest hold 1% to 1.5%. The treatment was: oral pan-JAK inhibitor, 5-10 mg twice daily. This specimen consisted of CD4+ T cells sorted from blood, obtained around week 44, from a patient treated with tofacitinib. The receptor set was obtained from a human donor with alopecia areata.

The J gene is TRBJ2-3, the V gene TRBV29-1; TRBD2 is a possible D gene (6 bases). The CDR3 length is 11 residues. The V end lost 7 bases, the J end lost 5 bases, and 10 bases lay between the germline ends. Germline-derived CDR1 and CDR2 are SQVTM and ANQGSEA. The CDR3 loop is CSGRVGDTQYF. The CDR3, as DNA: TGCAGCGGGAGGGTGGGAGATACGCAGTATTTT.

This clone has just a few counts. The chain uses TRBV27 and TRBJ2-7, with a weak D call TRBD1 (6 bases). Germline CDR1 reads MNHEY; CDR2 reads SMNVEV (reference sequence). V was shortened by 4 bases and J by 5 bases, with 9 bases between the two germline ends. The CDR3 extends over 12 amino acids. The CDR3 reads CASSSPGDEQYF. The CDR3 DNA is TGTGCCAGCAGTTCTCCAGGGGACGAGCAGTACTTC.

This sequence joins TRBV6-6 and TRBJ2-1; the D gene is possibly TRBD2 (6 bases). V lost 7 bases, J lost 5 bases, and 21 bases lay in between. Germline values: CDR1 MNHNY, CDR2 SVGAGI (reference sequence). The CDR3 sequence is 16 residues long. The CDR3 loop reads CASTDSSGLTNNEQFF. The CDR3 region has the DNA TGTGCCAGCACGGATTCCAGCGGGCTCACAAACAATGAGCAGTTCTTC.

The chain carries TRBV5-1 and TRBJ2-7; weak D call: TRBD2 (6 bases). The germline CDR1 and CDR2 sequences are SGHRS and YFSETQ. Trimming shortened V by 8 bases and J by 7 bases, and 19 bases separated the two germline ends. The CDR3 has 13 amino acids. The CDR3 DNA reads as TGCGCCAGTCGCCGGGACTCCCTTGGAGAGCAGTACTTC. As protein: CASRRDSLGEQYF.

V and J are TRBV15 and TRBJ1-1; D is ambiguous. From germline, CDR1 is LNHNV and CDR2 YYDKDF (reference sequence). The CDR3 extends over 11 amino acids. V lost 3 bases and J lost 1, with 0 bases in between. CDR3 region: CATSRNTEAFF. Here the CDR3 DNA reads TGTGCCACCAGCAGGAACACTGAAGCTTTCTTT.

V usage is TRBV29-1 and J usage is TRBJ2-5; tentatively, D is TRBD2 (5 bases). The CDR3 extends over 13 amino acids. Germline V lookup: CDR1 SQVTM, CDR2 ANQGSEA. The V gene lost 0 bases and the J gene lost 4 bases, with 9 bases spanning the gap. The CDR3 reads CSVEDDRGETQYF. CDR3 DNA: TGCAGCGTTGAAGATGATCGGGGAGAGACCCAGTACTTC.

This chain joins TRBV27 and TRBJ2-7; 8 nucleotides agree with TRBD1. The CDR3 contains 14 residues. V was clipped by 3 bases and J by 6 bases; unmatched bases: 7. Germline CDR1 reads MNHEY; CDR2 reads SMNVEV (reference sequence). CDR3 protein: CASSFRDRLSEQYF. For the CDR3, the DNA is TGTGCCAGCAGTTTCCGGGACAGGCTAAGCGAGCAGTACTTC.

This chain connects TRBV6-1 to TRBJ2-1; 11 bases are a match to TRBD2. After removal of 1 base from V and 4 bases from J, the junction contained 9 bases not matched to a gene. The V gene's germline CDR1 is MNHNS and CDR2 SASEGT. This CDR3 contains 18 residues. CDR3 loop: CASSEGLTSGGHYNEQFF. The CDR3 nucleotides are TGTGCCAGCAGTGAAGGGCTCACTAGCGGGGGACATTACAATGAGCAGTTCTTC.

The V gene is TRBV27, the J gene TRBJ1-1; D is uncertain. The germline V gene has CDR1 MNHEY and CDR2 SMNVEV (reference sequence). This CDR3 comprises 15 residues. Trimming removed 3 bases at V and 0 bases at J, with 11 bases between. CDR3 bases: TGTGCCAGCAGTTTGGACGGCTCAGTGAACACTGAAGCTTTCTTT. This gives the protein CASSLDGSVNTEAFF.

The sample holds many counts of this clone. This sequence joins TRBV11-2 and TRBJ2-2; a possible D gene is TRBD1 (6 bases). Germline V gene sequence: CDR1 SGHAT, CDR2 FQNNGV. V was shortened by 5 bases and J by 5 bases, with 15 bases between the two germline ends. The length of the CDR3 is 15 residues. The CDR3 spells CASSPWPGETGELFF. In DNA, the CDR3 is TGTGCCAGCAGCCCCTGGCCAGGGGAAACCGGGGAGCTGTTTTTT.

The genes are TRBV5-1 and TRBJ1-2; tentatively, D is TRBD1 (6 bases). Germline assignment: CDR1 SGHRS and CDR2 YFSETQ. The CDR3 length is 15 residues. Trimming removed 1 base at V and 4 bases at J, with 14 bases between. For the CDR3, the DNA is TGCGCCAGCAGCTTGCAGGGGTCCAGAGTCTATGGCTACACCTTC. Its translation is CASSLQGSRVYGYTF.

The genes are TRBV29-1 and TRBJ1-1; D possibly corresponds to TRBD1 (5 bases). Between the trimmed V and J ends, which lost 7 bases and 5 bases, there was a span of 14 bases. This CDR3 contains 12 residues. The germline V gene encodes CDR1 SQVTM and CDR2 ANQGSEA. Here the CDR3 DNA reads TGCAGCGCCGGAGGGGAAGGGACTGAAGCTTTCTTT. This codes for CSAGGEGTEAFF.

This rearrangement joins TRBV5-1 to TRBJ1-2; TRBD1 aligns across 10 bases. The CDR3 is made up of 14 amino acids. Unmatched junction bases numbered 4, after V lost 0 bases and J lost 8 bases. Germline V CDR1 and CDR2: SGHRS, YFSETQ. Written as DNA, the CDR3 is TGCGCCAGCAGCTTGGGACAGGGGGCTGGCGGCTACACCTTC. This translates into CASSLGQGAGGYTF. The full variable domain, with the rest looked up from reference TRBV5-1 and TRBJ1-2, is KAGVTQTPRYLIKTRGQQVTLSCSPISGHRSVSWYQQTPGQGLQFLFEYFSETQRNKGNFPGRFSGRQFSNSRSEMNVSTLELGDSALYLCASSLGQGAGGYTFGSGTRLTVV.

A note on this clone: The sample contains more than one DNA sequence encoding this CDR3. The CDR3 DNA is TGCGCCAGCAGCTTGGGACAGGGGGGAGCAGATACGCAGTATTTT. This translates into CASSLGQGGADTQYF. The rearrangement joins TRBV5-1 to TRBJ2-3, with 9 bases that match TRBD1. CDR1 and CDR2 from the germline V gene are SGHRS and YFSETQ. This CDR3 has 15 residues. Unmatched junction bases numbered 3, after V lost 0 bases and J lost 4 bases.

This clone was found a few times. The chain combines TRBV5-1 with TRBJ2-3, with 7 bases fitting TRBD2. CDR1 is SGHRS, CDR2 YFSETQ, per germline. There are 14 residues in the CDR3. V gave up 5 bases and J gave up 2 bases; unmatched junction bases: 5. The CDR3 coding sequence is TGCGCCAGCAGAAGAGCGGGGCTCACAGATACGCAGTATTTT. It specifies CASRRAGLTDTQYF.

J is TRBJ2-5 and V is TRBV29-1; 9 bases are shared with TRBD2. CDR3 length equals 14 residues. V trimming: 8 bases; J trimming: 4 bases; junction bases outside the gene matches: 11. Germline values: CDR1 SQVTM, CDR2 ANQGSEA. CDR3 nucleotide sequence: TGCAGCACCCAAGCGGGGGGCCGGCGAGAGACCCAGTACTTC. Translated: CSTQAGGRRETQYF.

The genes are TRBV9 and TRBJ1-5; no firm D call. Germline CDR1 SGDLS, CDR2 YYNGEE. The V end was cut by 3 bases, the J end by 3 bases, with 10 bases between. The CDR3 is 14 residues long. The CDR3, as DNA: TGTGCCAGCAGCGCAACCGGGAACAATCAGCCCCAGCATTTT. Its protein product is CASSATGNNQPQHF.

The chain uses TRBV9 and TRBJ2-5; 8 bases are a match to TRBD2. Trimming cost V 0 bases and J 2 bases; bases outside gene matches: 9. The germline V gene has CDR1 SGDLS and CDR2 YYNGEE. The CDR3 has 17 residues. The CDR3 sequence: CASSVDPARGAQETQYF. In nucleotides, the CDR3 is TGTGCCAGCAGCGTAGATCCAGCGCGGGGGGCACAAGAGACCCAGTACTTC. The full variable domain, in which reference TRBV9 and TRBJ2-5 provide the parts outside the CDR3, is DSGVTQTPKHLITATGQRVTLRCSPRSGDLSVYWYQQSLDQGLQFLIQYYNGEERAKGNILERFSAQQFPDLHSELNLSSLELGDSALYFCASSVDPARGAQETQYFGPGTRLLVL.

This clone was observed a single time. Distinct nucleotide sequences in the sample also encode this CDR3. The chain couples TRBV2 to TRBJ2-5; the match to TRBD1 covers 8 bases. This CDR3 region has 14 residues. V was clipped by 4 bases and J by 2 bases; unmatched bases: 3. Germline V gene lookup returns CDR1 SNHLY and CDR2 FYNNEI. CDR3 bases: TGTGCCAGCAGTGCTGACAGGGGACAAGAGACCCAGTACTTC. Translation: CASSADRGQETQYF.

This clone has more than one count but fewer than ten. The genes are TRBV29-1 and TRBJ2-1; TRBD1 aligns across 7 bases. V lost 6 bases, J lost 9 bases, and 5 bases stayed unmatched. Germline lookup yields CDR1 SQVTM and CDR2 ANQGSEA. This CDR3 spans 11 amino acids. The CDR3 here is CSVITGAEQFF. CDR3 DNA sequence: TGCAGCGTGATCACAGGGGCTGAGCAGTTCTTC.

This clone was counted once. This chain uses TRBV9 with TRBJ1-6; D gene uncertain. This CDR3 contains 14 residues. CDR1 is SGDLS, CDR2 YYNGEE, per germline. The V and J ends lost 1 base and 8 bases respectively, with 10 bases between them. The CDR3 loop reads CASSVSGSDSPLHF. Written as DNA, the CDR3 is TGTGCCAGCAGCGTATCTGGGTCCGATTCACCCCTCCACTTT.

The gene calls are TRBV29-1 and TRBJ2-7; tentative D call: TRBD1 (6 bases). Germline loops: CDR1 SQVTM, CDR2 ANQGSEA. V was trimmed by 4 bases and J by 7 bases, leaving 20 bases between them. The CDR3 has 14 amino acids. CDR3 nucleotides: TGCAGCGTTGTTATTCTGGCAGGGGTTGGTGAGCAGTACTTC. The encoded protein is CSVVILAGVGEQYF.

CDR3 residues: CASSQEPRGSGYTF. DNA of the CDR3: TGTGCCAGCAGCCAAGAGCCGAGGGGAAGCGGCTACACCTTC. This chain connects TRBV4-2 to TRBJ1-2; tentatively, D is TRBD1 (5 bases). From germline, CDR1 is LGHNA and CDR2 YNFKEQ. The V end was cut by 0 bases, the J end by 8 bases, with 13 bases between. The CDR3 sequence is 14 residues long.

This clone turned up a few times. The chain carries TRBV5-4 and TRBJ1-5; no definite D call. Trimming left V 1 base short and J 5 bases short, with 13 bases between. The germline gives CDR1 SGHNT, CDR2 YYREEE (reference sequence). The CDR3 has 15 amino acids. CDR3 sequence (DNA): TGTGCCAGCAGCTTGTCGGGCGATCCTGATCAGCCCCAGCATTTT. Translation: CASSLSGDPDQPQHF.

The chain carries TRBV28 and TRBJ1-2, with unresolved D. The V end was cut by 2 bases, the J end by 2 bases, with 6 bases between. This CDR3 contains 13 residues. The germline V gene encodes CDR1 MDHEN and CDR2 SYDVKM. The DNA for the CDR3 is TGTGCCAGCAGTTTAACCAAGAACTATGGCTACACCTTC. Protein sequence: CASSLTKNYGYTF.

The chain employs TRBV15 and TRBJ1-4; D unclear. Germline V gene sequence: CDR1 LNHNV, CDR2 YYDKDF (reference sequence). The CDR3 length is 15 residues. V was clipped by 1 base and J by 5 bases, with 11 bases between them. CDR3 nucleotides: TGTGCCACCAGCAGAGGAGACGGAGAGAATGAAAAACTGTTTTTT. Translation gives CATSRGDGENEKLFF.

The CDR3 DNA is TGTGCCAGCACCCGCGGGGGGCCCAATGGCTACACCTTC. Translation gives CASTRGGPNGYTF. The chain uses TRBV2 and TRBJ1-2; D perhaps matches TRBD1 (6 bases). The V and J ends lost 7 bases and 6 bases respectively, with 15 bases between them. This CDR3 has 13 residues. The germline V gene has CDR1 SNHLY and CDR2 FYNNEI.

The chain couples TRBV7-2 to TRBJ2-1; 14 bases match TRBD2. The germline CDR1 and CDR2 sequences are SGHTA and FQGNSA. The CDR3 loop spans 13 amino acids. Losses at the gene ends were 4 bases for V and 15 bases for J; bases not matched to a gene: 5. The CDR3 loop is CASSSPTSGGAFF. The CDR3 region has the DNA TGTGCCAGCAGCTCGCCGACTAGCGGGGGGGCGTTCTTC.

The chain has TRBV9 and TRBJ1-1, with D tentatively TRBD1 (5 bases). The CDR3 is 12 amino acids. V lost 2 bases to trimming and J lost 6 bases, with 8 bases between them. The germline CDR1 and CDR2 sequences are SGDLS and YYNGEE. CDR3 coding DNA: TGTGCCAGCAGCGTGGGAGGGGCTGAAGCTTTCTTT. Protein: CASSVGGAEAFF.

J is TRBJ2-2 and V is TRBV4-3; D ambiguous. The CDR3 is 15 residues long. V was pared by 0 bases and J by 2 bases, with 7 bases between. Looked up from germline, CDR1 is LGHNA and CDR2 is YSLEER. CDR3 sequence (DNA): TGCGCCAGCAGCCAAGAAGGGATAAACACCGGGGAGCTGTTTTTT. This translates into CASSQEGINTGELFF.